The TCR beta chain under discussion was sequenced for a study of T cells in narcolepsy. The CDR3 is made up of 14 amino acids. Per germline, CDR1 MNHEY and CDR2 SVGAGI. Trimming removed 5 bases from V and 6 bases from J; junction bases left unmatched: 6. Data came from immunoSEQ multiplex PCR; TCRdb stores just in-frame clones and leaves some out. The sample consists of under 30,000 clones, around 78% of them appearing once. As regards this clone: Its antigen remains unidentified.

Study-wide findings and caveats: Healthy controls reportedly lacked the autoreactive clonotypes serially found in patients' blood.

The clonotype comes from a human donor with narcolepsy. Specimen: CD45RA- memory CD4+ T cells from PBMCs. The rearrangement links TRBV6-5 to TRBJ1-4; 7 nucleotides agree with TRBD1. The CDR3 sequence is CASSPTGSDEKLFF. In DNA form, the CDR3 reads TGTGCCAGCAGTCCGACAGGGTCTGATGAAAAACTGTTTTTT.